Following are 23 T cell receptor beta chains from one sample sequenced in a study of monozygotic twins with inflammatory bowel disease (dated by TCRdb to the late 2010s). The method behind the library was 5' RACE. TCRdb names Illumina HiSeq 2500 as the instrument used. Once TCRdb had reprocessed the reads, it stored one entry per CDR3 protein sequence and supplied no DNA. This specimen's table enumerates more than 300,000 distinct CDR3 sequences. Together, the top ten hold roughly 2.6% of the sample. The sample was blood. The receptors derive from a human donor with ulcerative colitis or Crohn's disease, or a healthy co-twin of an affected twin (not recorded which).

This chain links TRBV20-1 with TRBJ1-2; the TCRdb D gene call, TRBD1, has no DNA to confirm it. CDR1 DFQATT and CDR2 SNEGSKA come from the germline V gene (reference sequence). The CDR3 spans 12 residues. CDR3 in amino acids: CSARQGAVGYTF.

This chain joins TRBV6-2 or TRBV6-3 and TRBJ2-2; TCRdb indicates TRBD1, and absent DNA this call remains unverified. CDR1 is MNHEY, CDR2 SVGEGT, per germline. CDR3 length: 17 amino acids. CDR3 sequence: CASRNRDTISNTGELFF.

The genes are TRBV7-6 and TRBJ2-7. This CDR3 has 11 amino acids. Germline CDR1 is SGHVS and CDR2 is FNYEAQ. The chain's CDR3 is CASSLTLEQYF.

This chain joins TRBV3-1 and TRBJ1-2. Germline V CDR1 and CDR2: LGHDT, YNNKEL (reference sequence). This CDR3 has 17 residues. The CDR3 loop is CASSQREYQILNYGYTF.

The rearrangement joins TRBV20-1 to TRBJ2-3; lacking DNA, the TRBD2 call made by TCRdb goes unchecked. The CDR3 has 15 residues. Germline CDR1 DFQATT, CDR2 SNEGSKA (reference sequence). Here the CDR3 reads CSAGPYGGGTDTQYF.

The V gene is TRBV11-3, the J gene TRBJ2-5; TCRdb's D call of TRBD1 is untestable without DNA. This CDR3 contains 13 residues. Germline V gene data show CDR1 as SGHNT and CDR2 as YENEEA. The CDR3 region is CASSSRDAETQYF. The full variable domain, in which reference TRBV11-3 and TRBJ2-5 provide the parts outside the CDR3, is EAGVVQSPRYKIIEKKQPVAFWCNPISGHNTLYWYLQNLGQGPELLIRYENEEAVDDSQLPKDRFSAERLKGVDSTLKIQPAELGDSAVYLCASSSRDAETQYFGPGTRLLVL.

This chain links TRBV7-8 with TRBJ1-2. In germline, CDR1 is SGHVS, CDR2 FQNEAQ. This CDR3 comprises 14 residues. The CDR3 reads CASSLVQAGYGYTF.

The chain recombines TRBV20-1 with TRBJ1-6; the TCRdb call, TRBD1, lacks DNA for checking. This CDR3 contains 17 residues. CDR1 is DFQATT, CDR2 SNEGSKA, per germline (reference sequence). CDR3 residues: CSAILLVLRQWDSPLHF.

The chain combines TRBV27 with TRBJ2-7. The CDR3 is 16 amino acids. The germline CDR1 and CDR2 sequences are MNHEY and SMNVEV (reference sequence). CDR3 sequence reads: CASSLSARPSSYEQYF.

The CDR3: CASSQLAGGVADTQYF. The chain carries TRBV4-3 and TRBJ2-3; TCRdb designates TRBD2, a call that cannot be tested without DNA. Germline V gives CDR1 LGHNA, CDR2 YSLEER. This CDR3 spans 16 amino acids.

The chain employs TRBV5-5 and TRBJ1-2. Germline V gene data show CDR1 as SGHKS and CDR2 as YYEKEE (reference sequence). The CDR3 runs 13 residues. The chain's CDR3 is CASSLARTGGYTF.

The CDR3 region is CATSRATSGGTGEQFF. The chain has TRBV15 and TRBJ2-1; TCRdb proposes TRBD2, but this gene call is untestable without DNA. This CDR3 region has 16 residues. CDR1 and CDR2 from the germline V gene are LNHNV and YYDKDF (reference sequence).

V and J are TRBV7-2 and TRBJ2-1; the D gene TCRdb calls, TRBD1, cannot be checked with no DNA. Germline CDR1 and CDR2: SGHTA and FQGNSA. The CDR3 is made up of 17 amino acids. CDR3 in amino acids: CASSLRDRGRGYNEQFF.

The gene calls are TRBV20-1 and TRBJ2-2. The CDR3 extends over 14 amino acids. The germline V gene has CDR1 DFQATT and CDR2 SNEGSKA (reference sequence). CDR3 in amino acids: CSARAGANTGELFF.

This chain uses TRBV29-1 with TRBJ1-2; the TCRdb D gene call, TRBD1, has no DNA to confirm it. This CDR3 is built from 14 residues. In germline, CDR1 is SQVTM, CDR2 ANQGSEA. CDR3 residues: CSITLFARDDGYTF.

The V call is TRBV20-1, the J call TRBJ2-7; TCRdb's assignment of TRBD1 cannot be checked, as there is no DNA. The CDR3 runs 13 residues. Per germline, CDR1 DFQATT and CDR2 SNEGSKA (reference sequence). The CDR3 sequence is CSASRGGTGEQYF.

V is TRBV18 and J is TRBJ1-4; the D call of TRBD1 rests on TCRdb alone, since no DNA is present to check it. CDR3 length: 16 amino acids. Germline V gene lookup returns CDR1 KGHSH and CDR2 LQKENI. This CDR3 is CASSPLQGRSKEKLFF. The full variable domain, its missing parts supplied by reference TRBV18 and TRBJ1-4, is NAGVMQNPRHLVRRRGQEARLRCSPMKGHSHVYWYRQLPEEGLKFMVYLQKENIIDESGMPKERFSAEFPKEGPSILRIQQVVRGDSAAYFCASSPLQGRSKEKLFFGSGTQLSVL.

The rearrangement joins TRBV5-5 to TRBJ2-7. Germline loops: CDR1 SGHKS, CDR2 YYEKEE (reference sequence). The CDR3 loop spans 13 amino acids. CDR3 sequence: CASRVHGSYEQYF. The variable domain in full, completed from reference TRBV5-5 and TRBJ2-7, reads DAGVTQSPTHLIKTRGQQVTLRCSPISGHKSVSWYQQVLGQGPQFIFQYYEKEERGRGNFPDRFSARQFPNYSSELNVNALLLGDSALYLCASRVHGSYEQYFGPGTRLTVT.

This chain connects TRBV24-1 to TRBJ2-1; no DNA is available, so the TRBD1 call from TCRdb remains unchecked. CDR1 is KGHDR and CDR2 is SFDVKD in the germline V gene. CDR3 length equals 16 residues. The CDR3 spells CATSDFGRSSYNEQFF.

V gene TRBV20-1 combines with J gene TRBJ1-2; TCRdb reports TRBD1, a call that lacks DNA to check it against. The CDR3 length is 13 residues. The germline V gene has CDR1 DFQATT and CDR2 SNEGSKA (reference sequence). The CDR3 sequence: CSANVQGAGGYTF.

The chain joins TRBV5-6 to TRBJ1-2; TCRdb lists TRBD1, though no DNA is available to test this call. From germline, CDR1 is SGHDT and CDR2 YYEEEE. The CDR3 has 15 residues. The CDR3 region is CASSLVRQGARGYTF.

V and J are TRBV27 and TRBJ2-2; TCRdb proposes TRBD1, but this gene call is untestable without DNA. CDR3 length: 15 amino acids. Germline CDR1 is MNHEY and CDR2 is SMNVEV (reference sequence). The CDR3 loop reads CASSARGLSTGELFF.

This rearrangement joins TRBV20-1 to TRBJ2-7. Germline CDR1 reads DFQATT; CDR2 reads SNEGSKA (reference sequence). The CDR3 is made up of 13 amino acids. CDR3 loop: CSARSVRAYEQYF.